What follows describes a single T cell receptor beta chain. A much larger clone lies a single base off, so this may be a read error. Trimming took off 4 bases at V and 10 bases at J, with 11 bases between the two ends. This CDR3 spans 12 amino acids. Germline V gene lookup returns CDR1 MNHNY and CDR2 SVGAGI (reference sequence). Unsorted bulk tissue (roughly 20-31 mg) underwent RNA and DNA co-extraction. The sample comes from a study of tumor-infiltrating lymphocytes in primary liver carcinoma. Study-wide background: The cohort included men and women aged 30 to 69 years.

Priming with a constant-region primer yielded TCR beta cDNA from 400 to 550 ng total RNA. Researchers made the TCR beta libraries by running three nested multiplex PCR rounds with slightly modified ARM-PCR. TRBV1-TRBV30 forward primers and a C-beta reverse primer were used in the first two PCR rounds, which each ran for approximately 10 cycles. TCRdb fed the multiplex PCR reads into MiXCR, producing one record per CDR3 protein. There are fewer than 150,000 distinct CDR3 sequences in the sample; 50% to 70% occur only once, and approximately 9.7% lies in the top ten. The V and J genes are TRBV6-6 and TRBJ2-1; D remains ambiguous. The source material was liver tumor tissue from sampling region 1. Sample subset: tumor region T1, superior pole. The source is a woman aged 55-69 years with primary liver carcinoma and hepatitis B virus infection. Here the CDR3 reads CASSSASQEQFF. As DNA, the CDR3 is TGTGCCAGCAGTTCCGCATCCCAGGAGCAGTTCTTC.